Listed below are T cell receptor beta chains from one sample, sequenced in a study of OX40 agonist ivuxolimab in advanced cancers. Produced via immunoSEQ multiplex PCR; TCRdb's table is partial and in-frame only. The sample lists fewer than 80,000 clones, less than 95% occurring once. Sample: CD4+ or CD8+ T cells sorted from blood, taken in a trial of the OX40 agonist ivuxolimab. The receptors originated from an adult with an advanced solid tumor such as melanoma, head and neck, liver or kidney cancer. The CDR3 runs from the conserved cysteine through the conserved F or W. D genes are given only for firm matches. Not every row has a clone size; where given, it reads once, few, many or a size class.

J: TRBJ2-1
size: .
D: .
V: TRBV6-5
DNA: TGTGCCAGCAGTTACTTCGGGGGAGTCGGTTACAATGAGCAGTTCTTC
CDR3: CASSYFGGVGYNEQFF

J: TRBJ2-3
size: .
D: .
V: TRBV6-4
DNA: TGTGCCAGCAGTGACCTAGGTGGCACAGATACGCAGTATTTT
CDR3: CASSDLGGTDTQYF

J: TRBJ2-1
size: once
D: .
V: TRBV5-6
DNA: TGTGCCAGCAGCTTCGTTTACGAGCAGTTCTTC
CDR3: CASSFVYEQFF

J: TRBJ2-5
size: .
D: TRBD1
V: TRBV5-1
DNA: TGCGCCAGCAGCTTGGGGTGGGGACAGCAAGAGACCCAGTACTTC
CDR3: CASSLGWGQQETQYF

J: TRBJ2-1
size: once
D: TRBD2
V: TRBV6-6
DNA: TGTGCCAGCAGTTACGCAGGACTAGGGGACAATGAGCAGTTCTTC
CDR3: CASSYAGLGDNEQFF

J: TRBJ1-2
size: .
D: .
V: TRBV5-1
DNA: TGCGCCAGCAGCTTGGGGCAGATCTATGGCTACACCTTC
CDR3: CASSLGQIYGYTF

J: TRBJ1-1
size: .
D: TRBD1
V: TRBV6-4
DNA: TGTGCCAGCAGCATGACAGGGTCCGGCACTGAAGCTTTCTTT
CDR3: CASSMTGSGTEAFF

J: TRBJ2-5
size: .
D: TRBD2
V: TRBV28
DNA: TGTGCCAGCAGTGTACTCGGTAGCGGGAGTCGAGAGACCCAGTACTTC
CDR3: CASSVLGSGSRETQYF

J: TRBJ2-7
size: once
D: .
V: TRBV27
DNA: TGTGCCAGCAGTCTAGCCAACCCCTACGAGCAGTACTTC
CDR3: CASSLANPYEQYF

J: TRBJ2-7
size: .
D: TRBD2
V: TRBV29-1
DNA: TGCAGCGTTGAAGTCGGAGCGGGAGGGGGTAACGAGCAGTACTTC
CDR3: CSVEVGAGGGNEQYF

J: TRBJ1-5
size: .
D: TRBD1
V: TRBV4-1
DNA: TGCGCCAGCAGCCAGGATACGACAGGGGGCTATCAGCCCCAGCATTTT
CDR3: CASSQDTTGGYQPQHF

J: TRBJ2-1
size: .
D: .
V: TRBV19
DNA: TGTGCCAGTTCCCTGGGACCCAACCTCGGGAATGAGCAGTTCTTC
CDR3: CASSLGPNLGNEQFF

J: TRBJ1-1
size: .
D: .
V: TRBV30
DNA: TGTGCCTGGAGAACAGATATCGTAGCTTTCTTT
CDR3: CAWRTDIVAFF

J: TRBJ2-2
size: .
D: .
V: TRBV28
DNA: TGTGCCAGCAGCAGCGACTACTTCGACACCGGGGAGCTGTTTTTT
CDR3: CASSSDYFDTGELFF

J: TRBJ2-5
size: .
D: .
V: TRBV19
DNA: TGTGCCAGTAGTACTTCCGGCCAAGAGACCCAGTACTTC
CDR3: CASSTSGQETQYF

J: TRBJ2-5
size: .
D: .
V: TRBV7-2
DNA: TGTGCCAGCAGCTCTCTAGAGACCCAGTACTTC
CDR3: CASSSLETQYF

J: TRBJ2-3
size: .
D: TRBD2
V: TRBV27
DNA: TGTGCCAGCAGCCCCCGCGGATGGACTAGCGGGAGGACGGGTGGAGATACGCAGTATTTT
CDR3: CASSPRGWTSGRTGGDTQYF

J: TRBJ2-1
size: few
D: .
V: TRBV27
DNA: TGTGCCAGCAGTTCACAGGGTTTTCGTGAGCAGTTCTTC
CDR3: CASSSQGFREQFF

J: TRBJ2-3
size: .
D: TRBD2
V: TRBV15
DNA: TGTGCCACCAGCAGAGATGCGGGAGTAGTCACAGATACGCAGTATTTT
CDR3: CATSRDAGVVTDTQYF

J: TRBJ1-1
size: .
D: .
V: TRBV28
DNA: TGTGCCAGCAGCCTCTTTGGGAACACTGAAGCTTTCTTT
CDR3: CASSLFGNTEAFF

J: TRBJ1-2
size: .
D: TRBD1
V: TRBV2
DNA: TGTGCCAGCAGTGAACAGGGGGCTGGATATGGCTACACCTTC
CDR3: CASSEQGAGYGYTF

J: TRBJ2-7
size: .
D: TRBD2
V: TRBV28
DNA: TGTGCCAGCAGTTTAACTAGCGTCTACGAGCAGTACTTC
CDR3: CASSLTSVYEQYF

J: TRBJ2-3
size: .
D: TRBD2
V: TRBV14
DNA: TGTGCCAGCAGCCCCCTCGGGGGGGCTAGCACAGATACGCAGTATTTT
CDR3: CASSPLGGASTDTQYF

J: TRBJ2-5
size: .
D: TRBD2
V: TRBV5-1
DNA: TGCGCCAGCAGCTTGGCCCTAGCGGGAGGGGAGACCCAGTACTTC
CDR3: CASSLALAGGETQYF

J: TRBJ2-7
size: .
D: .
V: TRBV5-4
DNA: TGTGCCAGCAGTCCGCGGGACACCTACGAGCAGTACTTC
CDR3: CASSPRDTYEQYF

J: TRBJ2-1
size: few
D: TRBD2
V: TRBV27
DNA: TGTGCCAGCAGAGCTAGCGGGGGCTCCTACAATGAGCAGTTCTTC
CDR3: CASRASGGSYNEQFF

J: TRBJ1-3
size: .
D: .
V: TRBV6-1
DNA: TGTGCCAGCAGTGAAGTGGCCAGAAACACCATATATTTT
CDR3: CASSEVARNTIYF

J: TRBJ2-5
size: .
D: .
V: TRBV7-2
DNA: TGTGCCAGCAGCTTGGGTTGGCGTGGTGGAGAGACCCAGTACTTC
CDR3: CASSLGWRGGETQYF

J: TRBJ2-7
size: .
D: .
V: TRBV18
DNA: TGTGCCAGCTCACCAGGGGTTGTGTCCTACGAGCAGTACTTC
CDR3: CASSPGVVSYEQYF

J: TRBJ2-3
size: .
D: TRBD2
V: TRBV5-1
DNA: TGCGCCAGCAGCTTGGCACTAGCGCCTAGCACAGATACGCAGTATTTT
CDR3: CASSLALAPSTDTQYF

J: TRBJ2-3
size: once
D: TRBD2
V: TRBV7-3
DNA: TGTGCCAGCAGCTTAACGAGCGGGAGAAGCGGGAAGTACTCAGATACGCAGTATTTT
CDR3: CASSLTSGRSGKYSDTQYF